These T cell receptor beta chains were read from a single sample in a study of CD4 and CD8 cells across lung adenocarcinoma regions. TCRdb fed the PCR reads into MiXCR, producing one record per CDR3 protein. In the table there are about 12,000 distinct CDR3 sequences, roughly 50% of which are singletons. The sequenced material came from CD8+ T cells from the margin of a lung tumor. The receptor source for this set is a male donor with lung adenocarcinoma. The CD4 and CD8 labels of this study may be unreliable. Each CDR3 is given with its conserved first and last residue. A D gene is named only where the DNA matches it firmly. Size is omitted from some rows. Given values are once, few, many or a class for expanded clones.

d_call j_call clone_size v_call cdr3_aa cdr3_nt
. TRBJ2-3 . TRBV6-1 CASRIGTYATDTQYF TGTGCCAGCAGAATTGGGACTTACGCCACAGATACGCAGTATTTT
TRBD2 TRBJ2-5 . TRBV27 CASSFPILLAGPNNEQYF TGTGCCAGCAGTTTCCCCATACTACTAGCGGGACCCAACAATGAGCAGTACTTC
. TRBJ2-7 once TRBV5-1 CASSLEAGEQYF TGCGCCAGCAGCTTGGAAGCGGGCGAGCAGTACTTC
TRBD2 TRBJ2-1 many TRBV11-2 CASSLHWASGGNEQFF TGTGCCAGCAGCTTACACTGGGCTAGCGGGGGCAATGAGCAGTTCTTC
TRBD1 TRBJ2-1 . TRBV6-1 CASRRMTGGEETQFF TGTGCCAGCAGACGGATGACAGGGGGCGAAGAGACCCAGTTCTTC
. TRBJ2-4 . TRBV27 CASSLTAGLYDAQYF TGTGCCAGCAGTTTAACGGCCGGACTCTACGATGCGCAGTACTTC
. TRBJ1-4 few TRBV6-1 CAASGGTNEKLFF TGTGCCGCCTCCGGGGGAACTAATGAAAAACTGTTTTTT
. TRBJ1-1 . TRBV15 CATSEGQYTEAFF TGTGCCACCAGCGAAGGACAGTACACTGAAGCTTTCTTT
TRBD2 TRBJ2-1 . TRBV6-1 CASRRGLAGARYNEQFF TGTGCGAGCAGAAGGGGGCTAGCGGGAGCTCGTTACAATGAGCAGTTCTTC
TRBD1 TRBJ2-7 . TRBV7-6 CASSGQAGTYEQYF TGTGCCAGCAGCGGACAGGCAGGAACCTACGAGCAGTACTTC
TRBD2 TRBJ2-3 once TRBV6-1 CASRQGLAGARTDTQYF TGTGCCAGCAGACAAGGGCTAGCGGGAGCGCGTACCGATACGCAGTATTTT
. TRBJ1-5 few TRBV6-5 CASSSLRDGYNQPQHF TGTGCCAGCAGTTCCCTCCGGGACGGATACAATCAGCCCCAGCATTTT
. TRBJ2-1 . TRBV30 CASTDGRRRAYNEQFF TGTGCCTCTACGGATGGTCGACGGCGAGCTTACAATGAGCAGTTCTTC
. TRBJ2-2 . TRBV27 CASSLYRSANTGELFF TGTGCCAGCAGTTTATACAGGTCCGCGAACACCGGGGAGCTGTTTTTT
. TRBJ2-3 . TRBV6-1 CARFSQRVSTGAQYF TGTGCCAGGTTTAGCCAGAGGGTGAGCACCGGTGCGCAGTATTTT
. TRBJ2-2 many TRBV6-1 CASSEGWLHTGELFF TGTGCCAGCAGTGAAGGATGGCTTCACACCGGGGAGCTGTTTTTT
TRBD1 TRBJ2-1 . TRBV6-1 CASTETGSYNEQFF TGTGCCAGCACCGAGACAGGGTCCTACAATGAGCAGTTCTTC
. TRBJ2-5 . TRBV7-6 CASTPRFQGTETQYF TGTGCCAGCACCCCAAGGTTTCAGGGGACGGAGACCCAGTACTTC
. TRBJ2-3 . TRBV6-1 CASRISLGTGAENTQYF TGTGCCAGCAGAATCAGTTTGGGGACGGGGGCCGAAAATACTCAGTATTTC
. TRBJ1-5 many TRBV4-1 CASSQDQRRNQPQHF TGCGCCAGCAGCCAAGACCAAAGGCGAAATCAGCCCCAGCATTTT
. TRBJ1-2 . TRBV7-2 CASSGAYGYTF TGTGCCAGCAGCGGAGCCTATGGCTACACCTTC
. TRBJ2-3 . TRBV10-3 CARSLSRVNTGEQYF TGTGCCCGGAGCCTCTCCAGGGTGAACACCGGGGAGCAGTATTTT
. TRBJ2-1 large TRBV6-6 CASGSGPHNEQFF TGTGCCAGCGGATCAGGGCCACACAATGAGCAGTTCTTC